The clone carrying this T cell receptor beta chain occurred once. The antigen is unknown. CDR3 and TCR beta VDJ profiling relied on a genomic DNA template. TCRdb re-called the reads through MiXCR, storing one row per CDR3 protein. The sample carries approximately 300,000 distinct CDR3 sequences, under 65% recorded once. This record belongs to a study of CD8+CD57+ T cells in acquired aplastic anemia. Looking at the study overall: Sorted CD4+ and CD8+ cells gave an average of approximately 3.1 ug of DNA. Overall study results and limits: Roughly 27 sequences, all CD8+ CDR3, were shared between patients and controls.

The CDR3 is 16 residues long. From germline, CDR1 is SGHTS and CDR2 YDEGEE. After removal of 2 bases from V and 10 bases from J, the junction contained 7 bases not matched to a gene. Whoever was chosen for sequencing had shown CD8+CD57+ cell expansion by flow cytometry. The sequencing input was sorted CD4+, CD8+, or CD8+CD57+ T cells (not recorded which) from PBMCs. This receptor was taken from a human donor with aplastic anemia. The gene calls are TRBV5-8 and TRBJ2-1; 15 bases match TRBD2. CDR3 nucleotide sequence: TGTGCCAGCAGCTTAGTCGGACTAGCGGGAGGGCAGGAGCAGTTCTTC. It translates to CASSLVGLAGGQEQFF.